Following are 8 T cell receptor beta chains from one sample sequenced in a study of blood T cell repertoires in COVID-19. The data were produced by immunoSEQ multiplex PCR, yet TCRdb's version contains in-frame clones alone and is incomplete. Of 200,000 to 300,000 clones in the sample, 70% to 85% are singletons; the top ten hold about 9.6%. The sample taken for sequencing was peripheral blood. These receptors were collected from a man older than 75 with acute or convalescent COVID-19.

This sequence joins TRBV5-1 and TRBJ2-7, with 8 bases that match TRBD1. Germline values: CDR1 SGHRS, CDR2 YFSETQ. This CDR3 is 13 amino acids long. The junction had 5 bases not matched to a gene; V was cut back by 3 bases and J by 6 bases. In DNA form, the CDR3 reads TGCGCCAGCAGCTGGGGAGACAGGGGCGAGCAGTACTTC. Its translation is CASSWGDRGEQYF.

This chain joins TRBV12-3 or TRBV12-4 and TRBJ1-5, with D uncertain. The germline V and J ends were trimmed by 6 bases and 7 bases, with 13 bases remaining between them. CDR3 size: 13 residues. The CDR3 protein is CASRPPGNQPQHF. As DNA, the CDR3 is TGTGCCAGCAGGCCTCCGGGAAACCAGCCCCAGCATTTT.

The V gene is TRBV19, the J gene TRBJ1-1; D ambiguous. With 3 bases removed from V and 11 bases from J, the gap between germline ends came to 10 bases. CDR1 and CDR2 (germline): LNHDA, SQIVND (reference sequence). CDR3 length: 11 residues. In nucleotides, the CDR3 is TGTGCCAGTAGTATCCCCTCCGAGGCTTTCTTT. Its protein product is CASSIPSEAFF.

The V call is TRBV28, the J call TRBJ1-5; perhaps TRBD1 as D (5 bases). CDR3 length equals 13 residues. Trimming pared 7 bases from V and 9 bases from J, leaving 16 bases between. The V gene's germline CDR1 is MDHEN and CDR2 SYDVKM. CDR3 DNA: TGTGCCAGCACCTATGGAGGGGAGCGGCCCCAGCATTTT. Translating gives CASTYGGERPQHF. The whole variable domain, remainder taken from reference TRBV28 and TRBJ1-5, is DVKVTQSSRYLVKRTGEKVFLECVQDMDHENMFWYRQDPGLGLRLIYFSYDVKMKEKGDIPEGYSVSREKKERFSLILESASTNQTSMYLCASTYGGERPQHFGDGTRLSIL.

The chain is built from TRBV5-4 and TRBJ2-6; 7 positions match TRBD1. The CDR3 spans 20 residues. The J segment lost 0 bases and the V segment lost 5 bases, leaving 17 bases of the junction unmatched. CDR1 is SGHNT and CDR2 is YYREEE in the germline V gene (reference sequence). The CDR3: CASRFLFSGTVYSGANVLTF. In nucleotides, the CDR3 is TGTGCCAGCAGGTTTCTCTTTTCCGGGACAGTTTACTCTGGGGCCAACGTCCTGACTTTC. The variable domain in full, completed from reference TRBV5-4 and TRBJ2-6, reads ETGVTQSPTHLIKTRGQQVTLRCSSQSGHNTVSWYQQALGQGPQFIFQYYREEENGRGNFPPRFSGLQFPNYSSELNVNALELDDSALYLCASRFLFSGTVYSGANVLTFGAGSRLTVL.

The rearrangement uses TRBV7-2 and TRBJ1-2, with TRBD1 as a possible D gene (5 bases). The CDR3 is 14 residues long. V was shortened by 4 bases and J by 4 bases, with 13 bases between the two germline ends. Germline V gene lookup returns CDR1 SGHTA and CDR2 FQGNSA. CDR3 DNA sequence: TGTGCCAGCAGCTCCGGTAGGGGAAGCTATGGCTACACCTTC. It is translated as CASSSGRGSYGYTF.

The CDR3 nucleotides read TGTGCCAGCAGCCTTTCGTGGGACAGACTCTACGAGCAGTACTTC. Translated, it gives CASSLSWDRLYEQYF. The V call is TRBV14, the J call TRBJ2-7; 7 bases match TRBD1. CDR3 length: 15 amino acids. Germline trimming cut 4 bases from V and 3 bases from J; bases unmatched to any gene: 9. CDR1 and CDR2 (germline): SGHDN, FVKESK.

In DNA, the CDR3 is TGTGCCAGCAGCTTCTTAGCGTCGAGCCCCAATGAGCAGTTCTTC. Its translation is CASSFLASSPNEQFF. J is TRBJ2-1 and V is TRBV7-3; D may be TRBD2 (5 bases). The CDR3 runs to 15 residues. Germline assignment: CDR1 SGHTA and CDR2 FQGTGA. V was clipped by 3 bases and J by 6 bases, with 15 bases between them.